This paragraph reports one TCR beta chain. Its antigen is not known. The sample originates from a study of T cells after yellow fever vaccination. General observations from the study: Booster samples showed a return of most primary-vaccination clones (almost 97% CD4, over 70% CD8).

V dropped 5 bases and J dropped 2 bases, with 6 bases sitting between them. This CDR3 contains 13 residues. TCRdb analysed the 5' RACE reads with MiXCR anew, one entry per CDR3 protein. The table has some 200,000 distinct CDR3 sequences, about 3% seen once. This receptor was taken from a man aged 18 to 29 who received the YFV17D yellow fever vaccine. This specimen was CD4+ T cells sorted from PBMCs, taken 10 days after the yellow fever booster vaccination. The chain links TRBV12-3 or TRBV12-4 to TRBJ2-2; D call uncertain. In DNA, the CDR3 is TGTGCCAGCAGTCCTTATAACACCGGGGAGCTGTTTTTT. It translates to CASSPYNTGELFF.